The clone carrying this T cell receptor (beta chain) was seen only once. Clones were sequenced by immunoSEQ multiplex PCR, and TCRdb holds only the in-frame ones, with some missing. The table shows 200,000 to 250,000 clones, with over 75% occurring only once. This entry belongs to a study of blood T cell repertoires in COVID-19. Study in general: T cells, B-cell-depleted T cells, or PBMCs supplied cDNA or gDNA.

The CDR3 is 14 residues long. Looked up from germline, CDR1 is MNHEY and CDR2 is SVGAGI. The trim removed 7 bases at V and 4 bases at J, leaving 4 bases unmatched. Sequenced input: peripheral blood. V usage is TRBV6-5 and J usage is TRBJ2-1; 10 bases are shared with TRBD1. This sequence was found in a woman aged 40 to 49 with acute or convalescent COVID-19. The CDR3 DNA reads TGTGCCAGCAAAGGGACAGGGGTATACAATGAGCAGTTCTTC. Amino acids: CASKGTGVYNEQFF.